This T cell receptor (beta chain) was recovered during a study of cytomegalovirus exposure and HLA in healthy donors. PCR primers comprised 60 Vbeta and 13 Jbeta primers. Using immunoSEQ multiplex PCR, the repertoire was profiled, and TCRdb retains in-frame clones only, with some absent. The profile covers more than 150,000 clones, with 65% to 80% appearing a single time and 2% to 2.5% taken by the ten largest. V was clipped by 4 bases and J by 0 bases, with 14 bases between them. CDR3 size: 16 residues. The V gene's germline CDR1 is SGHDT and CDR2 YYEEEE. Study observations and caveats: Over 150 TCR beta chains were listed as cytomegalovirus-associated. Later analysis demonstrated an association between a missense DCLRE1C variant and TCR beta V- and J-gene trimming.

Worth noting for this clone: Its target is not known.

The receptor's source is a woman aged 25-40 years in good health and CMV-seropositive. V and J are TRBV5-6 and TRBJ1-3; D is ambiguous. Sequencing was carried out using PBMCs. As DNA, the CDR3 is TGTGCCAGCAGCCCGTTCGGCGGCCTCTCTGGAAACACCATATATTTT. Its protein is CASSPFGGLSGNTIYF.